This TCR beta chain was obtained from a study of T-cell reconstitution after alpha-beta-depleted transplantation in children. Findings and caveats of the study: The study reportedly traced alpha-beta T cells about two months after transplant to several hundred expanded graft clones. After transplant, high TCRbeta diversity at day 60 in some patients arose from surviving recipient T cells and thymic progenitors. T-cell numbers and diversity, one year after transplant, stemmed largely from T cells that were newly produced.

For TCRbeta, the library was prepared with unique molecular identifiers. TCRdb fed the PCR reads into MiXCR, producing one record per CDR3 protein. The sample yields 750,000 to 950,000 distinct CDR3 sequences, 16% seen once. This CDR3 comprises 15 residues. Germline loops: CDR1 SGDLS, CDR2 YYNGEE. Trimming stripped 2 bases from V and 2 bases from J, with 13 bases between. In its sample, this clonotype was seen a few times. Its specificity is unknown. The gene calls are TRBV9 and TRBJ1-1; the D gene is possibly TRBD1 (5 bases). The sample here was PBMCs, mostly from graft donor cells, taken 360 days after TCRalphabeta/CD19-depleted stem cell transplant. The clonotype was recovered from a male patient younger than 18 who had a stem cell transplant for acute lymphoblastic leukemia, so the T cells may come from the graft donor. Here the CDR3 reads CASSVSDRINTEAFF. The DNA for the CDR3 is TGTGCCAGCAGCGTCTCTGACAGAATTAACACTGAAGCTTTCTTT.